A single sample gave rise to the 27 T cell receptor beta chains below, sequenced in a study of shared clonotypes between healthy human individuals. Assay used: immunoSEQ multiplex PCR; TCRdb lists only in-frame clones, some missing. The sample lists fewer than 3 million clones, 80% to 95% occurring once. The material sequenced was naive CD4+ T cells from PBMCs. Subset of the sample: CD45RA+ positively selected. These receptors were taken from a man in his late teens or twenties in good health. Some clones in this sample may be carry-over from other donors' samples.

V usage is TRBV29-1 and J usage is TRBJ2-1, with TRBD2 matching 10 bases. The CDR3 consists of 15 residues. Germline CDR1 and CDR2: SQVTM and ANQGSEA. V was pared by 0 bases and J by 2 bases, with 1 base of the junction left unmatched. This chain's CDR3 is CSVEDGLAAYNEQFF. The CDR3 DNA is TGCAGCGTTGAAGATGGACTAGCGGCCTACAATGAGCAGTTCTTC.

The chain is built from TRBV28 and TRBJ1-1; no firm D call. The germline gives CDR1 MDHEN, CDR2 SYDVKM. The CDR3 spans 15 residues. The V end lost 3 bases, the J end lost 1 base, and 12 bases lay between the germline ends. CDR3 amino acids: CASSFSRQRNTEAFF. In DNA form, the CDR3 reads TGTGCCAGCAGTTTTTCTCGGCAAAGGAACACTGAAGCTTTCTTT.

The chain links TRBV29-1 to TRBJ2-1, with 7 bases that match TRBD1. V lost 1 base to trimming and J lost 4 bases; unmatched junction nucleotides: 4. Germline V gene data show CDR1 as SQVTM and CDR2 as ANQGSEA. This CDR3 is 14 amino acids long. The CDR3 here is CSVEGDRGYNEQFF. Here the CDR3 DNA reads TGCAGCGTTGAAGGGGACAGAGGATACAATGAGCAGTTCTTC.

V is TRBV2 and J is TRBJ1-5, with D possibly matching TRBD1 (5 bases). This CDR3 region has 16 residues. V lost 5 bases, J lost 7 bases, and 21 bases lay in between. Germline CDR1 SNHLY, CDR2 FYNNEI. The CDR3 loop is CASSISWTGSGQPQHF. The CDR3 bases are TGTGCCAGCAGTATCTCATGGACGGGGTCAGGGCAGCCCCAGCATTTT.

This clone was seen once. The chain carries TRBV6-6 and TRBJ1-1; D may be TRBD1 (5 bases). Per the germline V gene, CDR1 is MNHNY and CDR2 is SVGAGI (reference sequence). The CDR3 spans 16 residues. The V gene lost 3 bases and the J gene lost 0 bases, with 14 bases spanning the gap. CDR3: CASSYGQGLMNTEAFF. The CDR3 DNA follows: TGTGCCAGCAGTTATGGCCAGGGATTAATGAACACTGAAGCTTTCTTT.

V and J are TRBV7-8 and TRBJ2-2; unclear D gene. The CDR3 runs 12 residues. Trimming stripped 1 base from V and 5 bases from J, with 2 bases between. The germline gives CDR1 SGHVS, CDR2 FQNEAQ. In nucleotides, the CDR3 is TGTGCCAGCAGCTTAGAAACCGGGGAGCTGTTTTTT. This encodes CASSLETGELFF.

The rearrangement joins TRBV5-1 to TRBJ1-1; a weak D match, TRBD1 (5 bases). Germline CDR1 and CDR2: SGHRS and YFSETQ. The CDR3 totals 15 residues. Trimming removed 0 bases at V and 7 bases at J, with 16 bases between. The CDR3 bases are TGCGCCAGCAGCTTGGATGGGACTGCGAACGGTGAAGCTTTCTTT. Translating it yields CASSLDGTANGEAFF.

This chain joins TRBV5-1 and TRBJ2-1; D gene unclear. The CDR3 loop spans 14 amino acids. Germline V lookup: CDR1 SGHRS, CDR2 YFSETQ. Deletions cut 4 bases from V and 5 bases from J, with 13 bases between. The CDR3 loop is CASSQKNRDNEQFF. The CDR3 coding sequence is TGCGCCAGCAGCCAGAAAAACAGAGACAATGAGCAGTTCTTC.

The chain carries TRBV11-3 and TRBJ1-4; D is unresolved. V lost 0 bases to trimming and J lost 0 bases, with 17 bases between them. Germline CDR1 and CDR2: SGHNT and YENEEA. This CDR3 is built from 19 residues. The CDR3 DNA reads TGTGCCAGCAGCTTAGATCGGGCAGCGCACCCCCCAACTAATGAAAAACTGTTTTTT. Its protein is CASSLDRAAHPPTNEKLFF.

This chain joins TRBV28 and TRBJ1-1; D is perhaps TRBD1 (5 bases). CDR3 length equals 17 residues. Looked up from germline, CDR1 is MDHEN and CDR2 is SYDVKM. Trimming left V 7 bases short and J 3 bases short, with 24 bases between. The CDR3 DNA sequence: TGTGCCAGCACCCCATCAAGCTCCGGGGGGGATTACACTGAAGCTTTCTTT. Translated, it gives CASTPSSSGGDYTEAFF.

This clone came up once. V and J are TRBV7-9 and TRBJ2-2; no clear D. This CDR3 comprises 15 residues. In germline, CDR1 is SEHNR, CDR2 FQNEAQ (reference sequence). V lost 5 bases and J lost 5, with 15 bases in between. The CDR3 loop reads CASSLVRSVTGELFF. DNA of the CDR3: TGTGCCAGCAGCCTCGTTAGATCGGTGACCGGGGAGCTGTTTTTT.

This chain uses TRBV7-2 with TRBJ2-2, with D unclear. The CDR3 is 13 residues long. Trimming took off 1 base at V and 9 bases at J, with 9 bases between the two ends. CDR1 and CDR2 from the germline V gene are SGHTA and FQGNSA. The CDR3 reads CASSLGPGRELFF. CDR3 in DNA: TGTGCCAGCAGCTTAGGGCCCGGGCGGGAGCTGTTTTTT.

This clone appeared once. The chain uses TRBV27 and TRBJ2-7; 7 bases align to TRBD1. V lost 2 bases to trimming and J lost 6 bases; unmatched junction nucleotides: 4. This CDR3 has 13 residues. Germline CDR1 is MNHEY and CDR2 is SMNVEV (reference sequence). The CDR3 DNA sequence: TGTGCCAGCAGTTTACACGACAGGGCCGAGCAGTACTTC. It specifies CASSLHDRAEQYF.

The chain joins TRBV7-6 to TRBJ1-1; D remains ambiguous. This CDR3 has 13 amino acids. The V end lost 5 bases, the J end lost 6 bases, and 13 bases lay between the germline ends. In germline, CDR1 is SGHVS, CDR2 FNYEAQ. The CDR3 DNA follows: TGTGCCAGCAGCCCAACATCGGGCGCTGAAGCTTTCTTT. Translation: CASSPTSGAEAFF. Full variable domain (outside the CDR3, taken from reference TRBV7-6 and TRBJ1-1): GAGVSQSPRYKVTKRGQDVALRCDPISGHVSLYWYRQALGQGPEFLTYFNYEAQQDKSGLPNDRFSAERPEGSISTLTIQRTEQRDSAMYRCASSPTSGAEAFFGQGTRLTVV.

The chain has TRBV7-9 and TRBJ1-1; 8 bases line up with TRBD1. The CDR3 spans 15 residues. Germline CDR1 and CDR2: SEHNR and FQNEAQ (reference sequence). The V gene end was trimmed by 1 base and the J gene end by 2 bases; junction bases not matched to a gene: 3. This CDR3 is CASSLGGQGNTEAFF. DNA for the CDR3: TGTGCCAGCAGCTTAGGTGGACAGGGTAACACTGAAGCTTTCTTT.

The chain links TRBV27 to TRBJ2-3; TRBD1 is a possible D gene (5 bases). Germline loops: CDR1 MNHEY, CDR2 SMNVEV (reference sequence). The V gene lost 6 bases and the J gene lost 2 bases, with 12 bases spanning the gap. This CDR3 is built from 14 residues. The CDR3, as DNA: TGTGCCAGCAGCCTGGCAGGGTACACAGATACGCAGTATTTT. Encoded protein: CASSLAGYTDTQYF.

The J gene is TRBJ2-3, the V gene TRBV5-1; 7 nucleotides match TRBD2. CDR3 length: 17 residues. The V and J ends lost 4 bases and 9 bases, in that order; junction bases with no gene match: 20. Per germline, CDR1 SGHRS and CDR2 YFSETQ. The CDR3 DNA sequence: TGCGCCAGCAGCGGTTTAACCGGTTACCCCGCGGGAGAAACGCAGTATTTT. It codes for CASSGLTGYPAGETQYF.

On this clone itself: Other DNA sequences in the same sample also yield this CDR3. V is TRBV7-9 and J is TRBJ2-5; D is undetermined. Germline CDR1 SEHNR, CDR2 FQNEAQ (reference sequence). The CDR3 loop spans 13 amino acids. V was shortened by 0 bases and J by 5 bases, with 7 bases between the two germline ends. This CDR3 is CASSLAGWETQYF. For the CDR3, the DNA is TGTGCCAGCAGCTTAGCCGGTTGGGAGACCCAGTACTTC.

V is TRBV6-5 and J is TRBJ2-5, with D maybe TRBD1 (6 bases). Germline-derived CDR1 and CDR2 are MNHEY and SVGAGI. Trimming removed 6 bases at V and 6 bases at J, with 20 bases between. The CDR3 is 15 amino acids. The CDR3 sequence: CASSSLSGDQKTQYF. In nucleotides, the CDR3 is TGTGCCAGCAGCTCCCTTTCAGGGGACCAGAAGACCCAGTACTTC.

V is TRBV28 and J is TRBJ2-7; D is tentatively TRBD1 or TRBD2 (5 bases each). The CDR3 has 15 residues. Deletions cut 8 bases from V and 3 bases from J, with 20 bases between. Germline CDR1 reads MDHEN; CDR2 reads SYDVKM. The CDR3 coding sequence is TGTGCCAGCGGATGGGCCCCAATGGGGGTCTACGAGCAGTACTTC. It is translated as CASGWAPMGVYEQYF.

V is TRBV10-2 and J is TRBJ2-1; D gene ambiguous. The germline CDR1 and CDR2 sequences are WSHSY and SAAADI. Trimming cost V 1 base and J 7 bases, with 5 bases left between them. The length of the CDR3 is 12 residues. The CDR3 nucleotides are TGCGCCAGCAGTGAGTTAGGGAATGAGCAGTTCTTC. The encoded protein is CASSELGNEQFF.

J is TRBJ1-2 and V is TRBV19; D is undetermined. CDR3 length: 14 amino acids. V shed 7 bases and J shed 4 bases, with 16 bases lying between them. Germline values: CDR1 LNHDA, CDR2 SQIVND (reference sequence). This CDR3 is CASTPRQRRYGYTF. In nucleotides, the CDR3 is TGTGCCAGTACCCCGCGGCAAAGGCGCTATGGCTACACCTTC.

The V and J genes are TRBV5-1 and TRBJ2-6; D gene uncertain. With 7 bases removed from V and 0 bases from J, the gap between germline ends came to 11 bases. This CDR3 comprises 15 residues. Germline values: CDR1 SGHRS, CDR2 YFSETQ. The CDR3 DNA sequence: TGCGCCAGCGGTCCAAAGGTCTCTGGGGCCAACGTCCTGACTTTC. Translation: CASGPKVSGANVLTF. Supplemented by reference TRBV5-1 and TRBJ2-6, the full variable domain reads KAGVTQTPRYLIKTRGQQVTLSCSPISGHRSVSWYQQTPGQGLQFLFEYFSETQRNKGNFPGRFSGRQFSNSRSEMNVSTLELGDSALYLCASGPKVSGANVLTFGAGSRLTVL.

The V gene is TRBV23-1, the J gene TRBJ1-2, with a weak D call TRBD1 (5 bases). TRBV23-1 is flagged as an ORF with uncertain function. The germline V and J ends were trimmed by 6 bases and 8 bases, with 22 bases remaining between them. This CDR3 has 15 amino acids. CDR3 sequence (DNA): TGCGCCAGCAGATACTACGGGGACCGAAAGGGGGGCTACACCTTC. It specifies CASRYYGDRKGGYTF.

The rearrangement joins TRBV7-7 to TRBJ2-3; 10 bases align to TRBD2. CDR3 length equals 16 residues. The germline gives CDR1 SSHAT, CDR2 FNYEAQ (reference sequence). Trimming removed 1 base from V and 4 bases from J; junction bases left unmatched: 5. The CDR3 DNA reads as TGTGCCAGCAGCTTAGGATTAGCGGGAGGAGCAGATACGCAGTATTTT. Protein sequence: CASSLGLAGGADTQYF.

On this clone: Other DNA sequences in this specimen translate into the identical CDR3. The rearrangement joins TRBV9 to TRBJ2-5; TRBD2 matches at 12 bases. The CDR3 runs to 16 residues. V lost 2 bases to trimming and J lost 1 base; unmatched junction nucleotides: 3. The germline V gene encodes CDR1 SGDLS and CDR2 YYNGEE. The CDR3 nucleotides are TGTGCCAGCAGCGTGGGACTAGCGGGCCTCCAAGAGACCCAGTACTTC. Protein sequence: CASSVGLAGLQETQYF.

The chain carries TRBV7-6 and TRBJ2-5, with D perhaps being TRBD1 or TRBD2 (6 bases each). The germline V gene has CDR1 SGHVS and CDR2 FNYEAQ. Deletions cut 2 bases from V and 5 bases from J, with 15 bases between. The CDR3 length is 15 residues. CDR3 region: CASSLLQGSGETQYF. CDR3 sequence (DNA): TGTGCCAGCAGCTTACTGCAGGGGAGCGGGGAGACCCAGTACTTC.